This TCR beta chain was recorded in a study of cytomegalovirus exposure and HLA in healthy donors (dated by TCRdb to about 2017). General notes on the study: An earlier analysis of fewer than 750 of the donors reported 250 to 350 Gb of sequence data and 117 million unique TCR beta sequences obtained from around 180 million T cells. Roughly 300 gigabases of sequencing data and tens of millions of unique TCR sequences were included in an early release covering about 620 HLA-typed donors. Of the approximately 370 genotyped donors, roughly 76% were placed in the genetic ancestry cluster associated with self-reported Caucasian donors. The study was designed to test whether signatures of past pathogen exposure could be identified by cataloging public T cell receptors. Using immunosequencing, the study profiled T cell repertoires from 666 subjects and related those repertoires to cytomegalovirus serostatus. In addition to the first cohort of several hundred subjects, a separate validation cohort of about 120 different subjects was used. To predict cytomegalovirus infection status, the study combined high-throughput TCR immunosequencing, statistical association of individual TCRs with disease status, and machine learning. A later analysis re-examined previously published TCR beta repertoires from more than 650 donors and added high-resolution HLA genotyping to investigate patterns of TCR occurrence. The later analysis used no new phenotypic data to find candidate immune exposures, relying instead on TCR beta sequences and their occurrence across donors. An earlier analysis of around 640 of the donors used high-throughput TCR beta sequencing to judge whether each TCR beta V gene segment behaved as functional or pseudogenic. Donor age, sex, ethnicity and CMV serostatus were collected together with the repertoire data. Genome-wide SNP genotypes for about three fifths of the roughly 670 donors were used in a later genetic analysis, which treated that subset as a discovery cohort. Every discovery cohort repertoire had been produced on one sequencing platform. HLA typing covered class I and class II loci at four-digit resolution. The number of donors typed differed by locus, with about 629-640 for A, B, C, DRB1 and DQB1, roughly 520 for DQA1, nearly 610 for DPA1, and around 430 for DPB1. Roughly five DR-DQ haplotypes were handled as single units for association and clustering because linkage in the cohort was strong. Among about 360 genotyped donors of the cohort, an average of around 240,000 unique TCR beta nucleotide sequences were sequenced per donor, 15% to 20% of them non-productive.

Here is what the overall study found, with its caveats: Some IMGT-functional V segments, including TRBV6-2 and TRBV6-3, could not be told apart with the 87-base-pair reads, so those segments were excluded. In a later analysis, most CMV-associated TCR beta chains were found to appear HLA-restricted, with HLA associations seemingly driven largely by CMV exposure. The sequencing pipeline was judged likely to have produced a cluster of highly shared sequence variants as a technical artifact. Sequencing depth was assumed to be roughly uniform across donors in the presence/absence analyses, though that assumption may not hold. In a later analysis, the rate of TCR association differed among HLA loci, with DRB1 alleles having the most associated TCRs and HLA-C alleles having the fewest. A later analysis found that HLA-associated TCR beta chains were more clonally expanded and had lower generation probabilities than equally common non-associated chains. A later genetic analysis reported fewer N-insertions in productive TCRs among donors in an Asian-associated ancestry cluster than the 666-donor mean. Because counts were too low, 15 to 20 rarely observed V segments, including chromosome 9 orphons, were excluded from the earlier analysis of 587 of the donors. In an earlier analysis of fewer than 750 of the donors, most TCR beta V segments were observed in productive rearrangements about 87% or about 30% of the time, broadly matching IMGT annotations. In the study, about 150 TCR beta chains were listed as associated with cytomegalovirus. Most TCR sequences were observed very rarely across donors, whereas some public TCRs were present in many individuals. Several of the top co-occurrence clusters appeared to be linked to parvovirus B19, influenza, CMV and Epstein-Barr virus, according to a later analysis. The cohort was sequenced for TCR beta chains only, and without alpha or paired-chain data the features that could be detected were limited. Three of the identified cytomegalovirus-associated TCR beta chains were confirmed in vitro to be specific for cytomegalovirus antigens. A further reported finding was that TCR beta sequences accurately predicted the HLA-A and HLA-B alleles for most subjects in the first cohort. Linkage disequilibrium might explain the correlated functional status among segregating V segments, but an unknown experimental factor could not be excluded. Because some donors lacked HLA typing at each locus, the association tests relied only on the typed subset. The classifier was reported to diagnose cytomegalovirus status with high specificity and sensitivity in both the original cohort and the validation cohort. Assigning TCR associations to individual alleles was difficult when HLA alleles, especially DR and DQ, strongly co-occurred. The authors suggested that the approach could potentially be generalized to other disease states and immunological phenotypes. For the cohort, immune exposure information was limited to CMV serostatus. V-gene and J-gene trimming of TCR beta chains was associated with a missense DCLRE1C variant in a later genetic analysis, and the association was replicated in an independent cohort. A later analysis associated about 17,000 TCR beta sequences with specific HLA alleles at a false discovery rate of 0.05.

Comment on this clone: What this receptor recognizes is not known. Within one base of it there is no much larger clone, and no base qualities were kept.

Libraries came from the immunoSEQ multiplex PCR assay. For the multiplex PCR, a mixture combining 60 forward primers for TCR Vbeta segments and 13 reverse primers for TCR Jbeta segments was used. A multiplex PCR assay on genomic DNA amplified the CDR3 region of rearranged TCR beta genes. On the Illumina HiSeq System, the amplified TCR beta libraries were sequenced as 87-base-pair reads. The study's processing was this. Across the 670 or so repertoires, a later analysis counted about 81 million unique TCR beta chains, some 11 million of which were shared by at least two donors. Raw reads were error-corrected and collapsed into unique sequences by a nearest-neighbor algorithm in which closely related sequences were merged to remove PCR and sequencing errors. V, D and J gene segments were assigned by aligning CDR3 sequences to IMGT reference sequences. Each retained sequence needed at least a six-nucleotide match to both a V gene segment and a J gene segment. Rearrangements were called productive when the CDR3 lacked stop codons and stayed in frame with V and J; all others were non-productive. Following IMGT convention, CDR3 was defined as the stretch from the second conserved V-encoded cysteine to the conserved J-encoded phenylalanine. The earlier analysis of 587 of the donors excluded sequences that lacked an unambiguous match to a single V gene segment. In an earlier analysis of several hundred of the donors, V segments were called functional above 56.7% productive rearrangements and were called segregating when the between-donor standard deviation exceeded 5%. A statistical classification framework was built for diagnosing cytomegalovirus status from the catalog of TCR beta chain sequences. In a later analysis, TCR nucleotide sequences were compared against IMGT/GENE-DB human TR gene sequences so that V and J genes could be assigned. The TCRdist pipeline was used in a later analysis to assign CDR3 sequences and most-parsimonious VDJ recombination scenarios. In a later analysis, every TCR beta chain was defined by the combination of its CDR3 amino acid sequence and its V-gene family, and reads without a unique V-gene family were dropped. A later analysis removed 592 highly shared, low-generation-probability nucleotide sequences to deal with suspected cross-contamination and a sequencing artifact. In a later analysis, a clonal expansion index for each public chain was calculated from normalized within-repertoire ranks of inferred template counts. Generation probabilities in a later analysis came from a VDJ recombination model fitted to out-of-frame rearrangements, and those results were checked against IGoR. In a later analysis, TCR-TCR, TCR-HLA and TCR-CMV co-occurrence was scored with hypergeometric tests, and a repertoire-size bias correction was applied to TCR pairs. To estimate false discovery rates, a later analysis permuted the HLA or CMV assignments 20 times. In a later analysis, co-occurring TCRs were grouped using DBSCAN, with TCRdist sequence similarity added in when clustering inside HLA-allele-positive subsets. Repertoires with fewer than 30,000 or more than 120,000 public chains were left out of co-occurrence clustering, as were five repertoires with anomalous nucleotide sharing. Entries here come from immuneACCESS through TCRdb and include only in-frame sequences with V and J called. Some clones fail to appear in such tables; in the studies checked, an unresolved V gene covers under half of the shortfall, and the cause of the remainder is unknown. V, J and clone size derive from that table, while D and trimming were established from the DNA sequence. The sample table lists roughly 200,000 clones, 70% to 80% of them with a count of one. 11% to 15% of the sample is in the top ten clones.

The cohort consisted of approximately 670 healthy bone marrow donors. Cohort members were all nominally healthy when sampled, although unrecorded immune exposures were likely present. The donor tested CMV seropositive and was one of the 289 seropositive cohort members. Each donor provided a peripheral blood sample, and peripheral blood mononuclear cells were used for TCR beta sequencing. Genomic DNA extraction from the blood cell samples was performed with the Qiagen DNeasy Blood Extraction Kit. CDR1 and CDR2 were assigned from the germline V gene as MGHRA and YSYEKL. The CDR3 goes from the cysteine to the phenylalanine over 14 residues. The read is trimmed to its CDR3 DNA, 42 bases read in frame from base 1. The junction shows trimming of 1 base on V and 5 bases on J, and the gene matches do not reach 4 bases of it.

The rearranged chain carries TRBV4-1 and TRBJ1-2; 7 of the junction bases match TRBD1. This clonotype was sampled from a young woman in good health and CMV-seropositive. Sequencing used PBMCs. The nucleotide sequence reads TGCGCCAGCAGCCAAGGGGACAGCCGGTATGGCTACACCTTC. This yields the protein CASSQGDSRYGYTF.